This entry lists 23 T cell receptor beta chains sequenced from one sample in a study of PD-L1 blockade in urothelial cancer. This table comes from immunoSEQ multiplex PCR, and its TCRdb copy is limited to in-frame clones, with some not included. The sample contains under 120,000 clones, approximately 85% of which appear only once. Sequenced material: PBMCs, taken around atezolizumab (anti-PD-L1) treatment. Source of these receptors: a man between 45 and 60 years old with urothelial cancer.

This clone was counted between two and nine times. The chain recombines TRBV27 with TRBJ1-1; no definite D call. Per the germline V gene, CDR1 is MNHEY and CDR2 is SMNVEV (reference sequence). V shed 6 bases and J shed 3 bases, with 14 bases lying between them. This CDR3 region has 14 residues. CDR3 loop: CASRGVGQHTEAFF. For the CDR3, the DNA is TGTGCCAGCAGGGGAGTCGGCCAACACACTGAAGCTTTCTTT.

The J gene is TRBJ2-7, the V gene TRBV27; perhaps TRBD1 as D (5 bases). The CDR3 covers 15 residues. V was pared by 0 bases and J by 3 bases, with 12 bases between. Germline assignment: CDR1 MNHEY and CDR2 SMNVEV (reference sequence). CDR3 amino acids: CASSLSYLTVYEQYF. The CDR3 nucleotides are TGTGCCAGCAGTTTATCTTACTTGACAGTCTACGAGCAGTACTTC.

The rearrangement uses TRBV27 and TRBJ2-7, with 8 bases lining up with TRBD1. The CDR3 spans 14 residues. V was clipped by 5 bases and J by 4 bases; unmatched bases: 7. CDR1 is MNHEY, CDR2 SMNVEV, per germline (reference sequence). In nucleotides, the CDR3 is TGTGCCAGCAGTCGCTCCGGGACAGGTTACGAGCAGTACTTC. Its translation is CASSRSGTGYEQYF.

This clone showed up just once. The chain employs TRBV10-3 and TRBJ2-1, with TRBD1 as a possible D gene (5 bases). Trimming stripped 4 bases from V and 8 bases from J, with 9 bases between. This CDR3 is 12 amino acids long. CDR1 is ENHRY and CDR2 is SYGVKD in the germline V gene. DNA of the CDR3: TGTGCCATCAGTGGTAGGGGCGATGAGCAGTTCTTC. Translated, it gives CAISGRGDEQFF.

The genes are TRBV28 and TRBJ2-7; perhaps TRBD1 as D (6 bases). Between the trimmed V and J ends, which lost 8 bases and 3 bases, there was a span of 14 bases. Germline V gene lookup returns CDR1 MDHEN and CDR2 SYDVKM. This CDR3 contains 13 residues. The CDR3 is CASVTPGVYEQYF. The CDR3 DNA is TGTGCCAGCGTGACCCCAGGGGTCTACGAGCAGTACTTC.

This sequence joins TRBV5-5 and TRBJ2-5; 9 bases fit TRBD2. CDR3 length equals 17 residues. CDR1 and CDR2 (germline): SGHKS, YYEKEE (reference sequence). Trimming at V came to 0 bases and at J to 4 bases, leaving 10 bases not matched to a gene. CDR3 sequence: CASSLVPAGGIGETQYF. CDR3 DNA: TGTGCCAGCAGCTTGGTTCCCGCGGGAGGGATTGGAGAGACCCAGTACTTC.

This chain links TRBV6-6 with TRBJ1-1; D is uncertain. The V gene's germline CDR1 is MNHNY and CDR2 SVGAGI (reference sequence). V was cut by 8 bases and J by 3 bases, with 13 bases left in between. The length of the CDR3 is 13 residues. This CDR3 is CASLTRVDTEAFF. The CDR3, as DNA: TGTGCCAGCTTAACTCGAGTAGACACTGAAGCTTTCTTT.

Details on this clone: A junction boundary mismatches the germline segment, possibly from a read error. The CDR3 DNA reads as TGTGCCAGCAGCATAGAGCGGAATTCCTACAATGAGCAGTTCTTC. Its translation: CASSIERNSYNEQFF. The J gene is TRBJ2-1, the V gene TRBV11-2; D is perhaps TRBD2 (5 bases). There are 15 residues in the CDR3. Germline assignment: CDR1 SGHAT and CDR2 FQNNGV.

This clone appeared once. The chain joins TRBV19 to TRBJ2-7; possibly TRBD2 for D (5 bases). CDR3 size: 14 residues. CDR1 is LNHDA and CDR2 is SQIVND in the germline V gene (reference sequence). V was pared by 5 bases and J by 3 bases, with 14 bases between. The CDR3 region is CASSLRERNYEQYF. The DNA of the CDR3 is TGTGCCAGTAGTTTGAGGGAGAGAAACTACGAGCAGTACTTC. Looking up the rest from reference TRBV19 and TRBJ2-7 gives the full variable domain: DGGITQSPKYLFRKEGQNVTLSCEQNLNHDAMYWYRQDPGQGLRLIYYSQIVNDFQKGDIAEGYSVSREKKESFPLTVTSAQKNPTAFYLCASSLRERNYEQYFGPGTRLTVT.

This clone was seen only once. The chain combines TRBV6-1 with TRBJ2-7, with a tentative D call TRBD2 (5 bases). Between the trimmed V and J ends, which lost 5 bases and 1 base, there was a span of 15 bases. In germline, CDR1 is MNHNS, CDR2 SASEGT. The CDR3 runs 15 residues. CDR3 in amino acids: CASSTLRTLSYEQYF. CDR3 DNA: TGTGCCAGCAGTACCCTCCGGACTCTATCCTACGAGCAGTACTTC.

V usage is TRBV4-1 and J usage is TRBJ2-7; 9 bases line up with TRBD1. Germline CDR1 MGHRA, CDR2 YSYEKL. The CDR3 sequence is 14 residues long. Trimming cost V 4 bases and J 4 bases; bases outside gene matches: 5. The CDR3 DNA sequence: TGCGCCAGCAGCCTCCGGGACAGGGATTACGAGCAGTACTTC. Amino acid sequence: CASSLRDRDYEQYF.

This clone was seen once. This chain joins TRBV7-2 and TRBJ1-3; tentatively, D is TRBD1 (6 bases). CDR1 is SGHTA and CDR2 is FQGNSA in the germline V gene. Trimming took 1 base from V and 4 from J, leaving 11 bases between them. The CDR3 sequence is 15 residues long. CDR3 sequence reads: CASSLVGRGGNTIYF. The CDR3 bases are TGTGCCAGCAGCTTAGTGGGCAGGGGAGGAAACACCATATATTTT. The complete variable domain, with remaining parts taken from reference TRBV7-2 and TRBJ1-3, reads GAGVSQSPSNKVTEKGKDVELRCDPISGHTALYWYRQSLGQGLEFLIYFQGNSAPDKSGLPSDRFSAERTGGSVSTLTIQRTQQEDSAVYLCASSLVGRGGNTIYFGEGSWLTVV.

The chain uses TRBV7-9 and TRBJ2-1; 10 nucleotides line up with TRBD2. V lost 0 bases to trimming and J lost 8 bases; unmatched junction nucleotides: 4. Per germline, CDR1 SEHNR and CDR2 FQNEAQ (reference sequence). The CDR3 has 15 amino acids. Here the CDR3 reads CASSLALAGTDEQFF. The CDR3 DNA reads as TGTGCCAGCAGCTTAGCACTAGCGGGGACTGATGAGCAGTTCTTC.

In nucleotides, the CDR3 is TGCGCCAGCAGCCAAGCGTACCCGAGCACGGGTACGCAGTATTTT. This sequence encodes CASSQAYPSTGTQYF. The chain is built from TRBV4-1 and TRBJ2-3; D is unclear. This CDR3 region has 15 residues. The germline CDR1 and CDR2 sequences are MGHRA and YSYEKL. Trimming removed 1 base from V and 8 bases from J, with 16 bases in between.

The chain recombines TRBV19 with TRBJ2-1; the D gene is possibly TRBD2 (9 bases). Trimming stripped 4 bases from V and 8 bases from J, with 21 bases between. From germline, CDR1 is LNHDA and CDR2 SQIVND (reference sequence). The CDR3 is 16 amino acids. The CDR3 sequence: CASSRQGRGGGHEQFF. DNA for the CDR3: TGTGCCAGTAGTAGACAGGGGCGCGGGGGGGGTCATGAGCAGTTCTTC.

The chain is built from TRBV10-1 and TRBJ2-3; 12 positions match TRBD2. V was clipped by 1 base and J by 2 bases; unmatched bases: 7. CDR1 and CDR2 (germline): WNHNN, SYGVQD (reference sequence). This CDR3 has 18 amino acids. CDR3 sequence (DNA): TGCGCCAGCAGTGAGTTAGGACTAGCGGGGCGCCTCACAGATACGCAGTATTTT. Its protein product is CASSELGLAGRLTDTQYF.

V usage is TRBV6-5 and J usage is TRBJ2-3, with D perhaps TRBD2 (5 bases). Per germline, CDR1 MNHEY and CDR2 SVGAGI. The CDR3 length is 15 residues. Trimming took 4 bases from V and 0 from J, leaving 11 bases between them. CDR3 sequence: CASSFESGSTDTQYF. The CDR3 DNA reads as TGTGCCAGCAGTTTCGAGAGCGGCAGCACAGATACGCAGTATTTT.

V and J are TRBV27 and TRBJ1-1; D remains ambiguous. V gave up 3 bases and J gave up 0 bases, with 11 bases separating them. This CDR3 has 15 amino acids. Germline V lookup: CDR1 MNHEY, CDR2 SMNVEV (reference sequence). CDR3: CASSLNQVMNTEAFF. The CDR3 nucleotides read TGTGCCAGCAGTTTGAATCAGGTAATGAACACTGAAGCTTTCTTT.

The chain is built from TRBV6-4 and TRBJ2-1, with 8 bases aligning to TRBD2. The germline gives CDR1 MRHNA, CDR2 SNTAGT. The CDR3 extends over 18 amino acids. The trim removed 0 bases at V and 4 bases at J, leaving 11 bases unmatched. Written as DNA, the CDR3 is TGTGCCAGCAGTGACTCTGCGGGGGGCGCAGTCCGTTACAATGAGCAGTTCTTC. Its protein product is CASSDSAGGAVRYNEQFF.

The table lists this clone with a count of one. V gene TRBV7-9 combines with J gene TRBJ2-7, with TRBD1 identical over 7 bases. Germline V gives CDR1 SEHNR, CDR2 FQNEAQ (reference sequence). V was pared by 4 bases and J by 5 bases, with 11 bases of the junction left unmatched. The CDR3 has 15 residues. Here the CDR3 reads CASSYSGTVFHEQYF. The CDR3 DNA sequence: TGTGCCAGCAGCTACTCCGGGACAGTGTTCCACGAGCAGTACTTC.

The CDR3 here is CASSYRTGGGSEQYF. DNA of the CDR3: TGTGCCAGCAGTTACCGGACAGGGGGCGGGTCGGAGCAGTACTTC. The chain employs TRBV6-5 and TRBJ2-7; TRBD1 aligns across 11 bases. CDR3 length equals 15 residues. CDR1 is MNHEY, CDR2 SVGAGI, per germline. V gave up 2 bases and J gave up 7 bases; unmatched junction bases: 7.

J is TRBJ2-3 and V is TRBV7-2; 9 bases map to TRBD2. The CDR3 covers 17 residues. The germline CDR1 and CDR2 sequences are SGHTA and FQGNSA. The trim removed 5 bases at V and 0 bases at J, leaving 9 bases unmatched. The CDR3 loop reads CASSPRLAVTSTDTQYF. CDR3 in DNA: TGTGCCAGCAGCCCCCGACTAGCGGTTACTAGCACAGATACGCAGTATTTT.

The V and J genes are TRBV6-6 and TRBJ1-3, with TRBD1 as a possible D gene (5 bases). Trimming cost V 9 bases and J 3 bases, with 15 bases left between them. The CDR3 covers 14 residues. From germline, CDR1 is MNHNY and CDR2 SVGAGI (reference sequence). CDR3 protein: CASSDGGFGNTIYF. The CDR3, as DNA: TGTGCCAGTTCCGACGGGGGGTTTGGAAACACCATATATTTT.